The present entry profiles one T cell receptor (beta chain) with its context. As for time point: peripheral blood 6 weeks after treatment start. The data were taken from a study of PD-L1 blockade in urothelial cancer. This CDR3 is built from 15 residues. Germline lookup yields CDR1 MNHEY and CDR2 SVGAGI. V lost 0 bases to trimming and J lost 4 bases; unmatched junction nucleotides: 3. Assay: immunoSEQ multiplex PCR; the TCRdb copy retains only in-frame clones and omits some. Of approximately 44,000 clones in the sample, roughly nine tenths were seen once. The origin of this receptor is a man between 65 and 79 years old with urothelial cancer. The J gene is TRBJ2-7, the V gene TRBV6-5, with 10 bases aligning to TRBD2. Source: PBMCs, taken around atezolizumab (anti-PD-L1) treatment. The CDR3 DNA is TGTGCCAGCAGTTACTCGACTAGCGGGTGGTACGAGCAGTACTTC. Translating it yields CASSYSTSGWYEQYF.